This T cell receptor beta chain stems from a study of vaccination and CD4 T cells after COVID-19. Study summary: Overlapping spike peptides from SARS-CoV-2, HCoV-NL63, HCoV-OC43 and HCoV-229E served to stimulate the cells.

The Oncomine TCR Beta short-read assay sequenced DNA from cultured CD4+ T cells. Via MiXCR, TCRdb re-called the PCR reads, giving one row per CDR3 protein. This sample has roughly 13,000 distinct CDR3 sequences; about three fifths occur once, and the top ten carry less than 20%. Treatment specified: 10-day PBMC culture with coronavirus spike peptide pools or control peptides (ViraFEST assay). This clonotype has only a few counts. Its antigen is unidentified. CDR3 length: 12 amino acids. The germline V gene has CDR1 MNHEY and CDR2 SVGEGT. The sequence derives from a human donor who had recovered from COVID-19. Sample: CD4+ T cells from blood, cultured in vitro. This sequence joins TRBV6-2 or TRBV6-3 and TRBJ1-1; TRBD1 matches 9 bases. CDR3 protein: CASVRQGESAFF. In DNA, the CDR3 is TGTGCAAGTGTGCGACAGGGGGAGTCAGCTTTCTTT.